Following are 32 T cell receptor beta chains from one sample sequenced in a study of blood T cell repertoires in COVID-19. TCRdb's table, derived via immunoSEQ multiplex PCR, lists solely in-frame clones and lacks some. The sample has about 310,000 clones; roughly 90% are singletons. Sequencing was done on a sample of peripheral blood. Receptors originate from a woman in her thirties or forties with COVID-19, enrolled during active disease.

This chain joins TRBV5-1 and TRBJ1-2, with 7 positions matching TRBD1. Germline values: CDR1 SGHRS, CDR2 YFSETQ. Trimming cost V 4 bases and J 2 bases; bases outside gene matches: 5. The CDR3 extends over 14 amino acids. CDR3 DNA: TGCGCCAGCAGCCAAACGACAGGGAACTATGGCTACACCTTC. Encoded protein: CASSQTTGNYGYTF.

The rearrangement uses TRBV11-2 and TRBJ2-1; 8 bases align to TRBD2. This CDR3 has 17 amino acids. Germline V gene lookup returns CDR1 SGHAT and CDR2 FQNNGV. Trimming took 4 bases from V and 2 from J; bases not matched to a gene: 10. CDR3 residues: CASSSLLRAGAYNEQFF. The CDR3 coding sequence is TGTGCCAGCAGCTCCCTCCTCCGAGCGGGGGCCTACAATGAGCAGTTCTTC.

The J gene is TRBJ2-7, the V gene TRBV18, with D unresolved. Per germline, CDR1 KGHSH and CDR2 LQKENI. Trimming left V 0 bases short and J 7 bases short, with 4 bases between. The CDR3 is 11 residues long. DNA of the CDR3: TGTGCCAGCTCACCACCTCAGGAGCAGTACTTC. The encoded protein is CASSPPQEQYF.

The chain combines TRBV6-5 with TRBJ2-7; possibly TRBD1 for D (5 bases). Trimming stripped 7 bases from V and 3 bases from J, with 16 bases between. The CDR3 loop spans 14 amino acids. Germline V gene lookup returns CDR1 MNHEY and CDR2 SVGAGI. CDR3 protein: CASNPSGQGYEQYF. For the CDR3, the DNA is TGTGCCAGCAACCCGAGTGGGCAGGGCTACGAGCAGTACTTC.

The J gene is TRBJ2-3, the V gene TRBV27, with D possibly being TRBD2 (5 bases). The CDR3 runs 15 residues. V dropped 2 bases and J dropped 3 bases, with 12 bases sitting between them. The V gene's germline CDR1 is MNHEY and CDR2 SMNVEV (reference sequence). CDR3: CASSLRRSGTDTQYF. In DNA, the CDR3 is TGTGCCAGCAGTTTAAGGCGGAGCGGTACAGATACGCAGTATTTT.

The V call is TRBV11-2, the J call TRBJ2-5; D is perhaps TRBD2 (5 bases). Per germline, CDR1 SGHAT and CDR2 FQNNGV. This CDR3 has 15 residues. Deletions cut 5 bases from V and 1 base from J, with 14 bases between. DNA for the CDR3: TGTGCCAGCAGCCTATCCCCGACTACCCAAGAGACCCAGTACTTC. This encodes CASSLSPTTQETQYF.

The rearrangement links TRBV12-3 or TRBV12-4 to TRBJ2-1; 8 bases line up with TRBD1. Trimming took 5 bases from V and 9 from J; bases not matched to a gene: 3. The CDR3 contains 12 residues. DNA for the CDR3: TGTGCCAGCAGTCAGGGGGCAACTGAGCAGTTCTTC. Protein product: CASSQGATEQFF.

The CDR3 DNA is TGTGCCAGTAGCACGACGGGCGGGAGTTACGAGCAGTACTTC. Protein product: CASSTTGGSYEQYF. The rearrangement links TRBV19 to TRBJ2-7, with TRBD2 matching 7 bases. Germline CDR1 LNHDA, CDR2 SQIVND (reference sequence). This CDR3 contains 14 residues. V shed 6 bases and J 4 bases; nucleotides not matched to a gene: 9.

Details on this clone: This same CDR3 is encoded by further DNA sequences in the sample. The CDR3 sequence is CASSFRGNTEAFF. The DNA for the CDR3 is TGCGCCAGCAGCTTCCGAGGGAACACTGAAGCTTTCTTT. The V gene is TRBV5-1, the J gene TRBJ1-1, with D unclear. The CDR3 runs 13 residues. Deletions cut 2 bases from V and 1 base from J, with 6 bases between. Germline V gives CDR1 SGHRS, CDR2 YFSETQ.

The chain has TRBV27 and TRBJ2-7, with D maybe TRBD1 (6 bases). The CDR3 loop spans 14 amino acids. The V end lost 5 bases, the J end lost 4 bases, and 15 bases lay between the germline ends. Germline CDR1 MNHEY, CDR2 SMNVEV (reference sequence). The CDR3: CASSQTGLRYEQYF. In nucleotides, the CDR3 is TGTGCCAGCAGTCAGACAGGACTTCGTTACGAGCAGTACTTC.

V usage is TRBV7-9 and J usage is TRBJ2-6, with 7 positions matching TRBD2. Losses at the gene ends were 4 bases for V and 0 bases for J; bases not matched to a gene: 9. The germline CDR1 and CDR2 sequences are SEHNR and FQNEAQ (reference sequence). This CDR3 is built from 18 residues. CDR3 bases: TGTGCCAGCAGCTCCCGGTCCGGGGGGAACTCTGGGGCCAACGTCCTGACTTTC. It codes for CASSSRSGGNSGANVLTF.

V is TRBV18 and J is TRBJ1-1; TRBD1 matches at 10 bases. The CDR3 has 16 amino acids. Germline-derived CDR1 and CDR2 are KGHSH and LQKENI. After removal of 4 bases from V and 0 bases from J, the junction contained 5 bases not matched to a gene. The CDR3 coding sequence is TGTGCCAGCTCACAGCTGGACAGGGGGATGAACACTGAAGCTTTCTTT. Residues: CASSQLDRGMNTEAFF.

A word on this clone: The identical CDR3 is also encoded by other nucleotide sequences in the sample. The chain carries TRBV28 and TRBJ1-2, with 7 bases fitting TRBD1. The germline CDR1 and CDR2 sequences are MDHEN and SYDVKM. This CDR3 has 13 residues. The ends lost 6 bases at V and 1 base at J; junction bases unmatched: 2. CDR3 loop: CASSRDSNYGYTF. The CDR3 nucleotides are TGTGCCAGCAGCAGGGACAGTAACTATGGCTACACCTTC.

This chain joins TRBV30 and TRBJ1-1, with 7 bases fitting TRBD1. Germline V gene sequence: CDR1 GTSNPN, CDR2 SVGIG (reference sequence). The CDR3 contains 12 residues. The junction had 6 bases not matched to a gene; V was cut back by 4 bases and J by 7 bases. Here the CDR3 reads CAWTGGGLEAFF. CDR3 bases: TGTGCCTGGACAGGGGGAGGCCTTGAAGCTTTCTTT. Supplemented by reference TRBV30 and TRBJ1-1, the full variable domain reads SQTIHQWPATLVQPVGSPLSLECTVEGTSNPNLYWYRQAAGRGLQLLFYSVGIGQISSEVPQNLSASRPQDRQFILSSKKLLLSDSGFYLCAWTGGGLEAFFGQGTRLTVV.

The rearrangement links TRBV5-4 to TRBJ2-7; tentative D call: TRBD1 (5 bases). CDR3 size: 12 residues. V lost 3 bases to trimming and J lost 5 bases, with 9 bases between them. CDR1 and CDR2 from the germline V gene are SGHNT and YYREEE (reference sequence). The CDR3 reads CASSSQDNEQYF. CDR3 coding DNA: TGTGCCAGCAGCTCCCAGGACAACGAGCAGTACTTC.

V and J are TRBV24-1 and TRBJ2-1; 8 bases fit TRBD1. Germline V gene lookup returns CDR1 KGHDR and CDR2 SFDVKD. CDR3 size: 16 residues. V shed 0 bases, J shed 9 bases, and the junction held 9 bases outside the gene matches. The CDR3 nucleotides read TGTGCCACCAGTGATTTGCACCGACAGGGGTCCGGTGAGCAGTTCTTC. Its protein is CATSDLHRQGSGEQFF.

The CDR3 nucleotides are TGTGCCAGCAGCGGTAGACTCACTCCGGGGATTTCACCCCTCCACTTT. It yields the protein CASSGRLTPGISPLHF. The V gene is TRBV9, the J gene TRBJ1-6; no clear D gene. The CDR3 has 16 residues. The germline V gene has CDR1 SGDLS and CDR2 YYNGEE. V was clipped by 3 bases and J by 9 bases, with 19 bases between them.

The chain employs TRBV9 and TRBJ2-1; weak D call: TRBD1 (5 bases). Per germline, CDR1 SGDLS and CDR2 YYNGEE. The V gene lost 1 base and the J gene lost 1 base, with 9 bases spanning the gap. The CDR3 extends over 15 amino acids. The DNA for the CDR3 is TGTGCCAGCAGCGTACTAGGGGTTTCCTACAATGAGCAGTTCTTC. This sequence encodes CASSVLGVSYNEQFF.

V is TRBV7-9 and J is TRBJ1-1, with TRBD1 identical over 8 bases. This CDR3 is 17 amino acids long. After removal of 1 base from V and 0 bases from J, the junction contained 7 bases not matched to a gene. Germline loops: CDR1 SEHNR, CDR2 FQNEAQ (reference sequence). CDR3 nucleotide sequence: TGTGCCAGCAGCTTAGGTTCCAGGGGGCGGTTGAACACTGAAGCTTTCTTT. Its protein product is CASSLGSRGRLNTEAFF.

The chain has TRBV2 and TRBJ1-5; 9 nucleotides match TRBD1. V gave up 8 bases and J gave up 4 bases; unmatched junction bases: 6. The CDR3 has 14 residues. Germline V lookup: CDR1 SNHLY, CDR2 FYNNEI. The CDR3 sequence: CASGGTGRNQPQHF. In DNA, the CDR3 is TGTGCCAGCGGGGGGACAGGGAGGAATCAGCCCCAGCATTTT.

The gene calls are TRBV28 and TRBJ2-7; D perhaps matches TRBD2 (6 bases). In germline, CDR1 is MDHEN, CDR2 SYDVKM. The CDR3 contains 13 residues. The V end lost 5 bases, the J end lost 7 bases, and 15 bases lay between the germline ends. The CDR3 coding sequence is TGTGCCAGCAGTAGGGACTCCACTGGAGAGCAGTACTTC. It encodes CASSRDSTGEQYF.

This rearrangement joins TRBV7-9 to TRBJ1-2, with TRBD1 matching over 7 bases. Germline V gives CDR1 SEHNR, CDR2 FQNEAQ (reference sequence). The CDR3 covers 16 residues. V lost 4 bases, J lost 4 bases, and 12 bases stayed unmatched. The CDR3 loop reads CASSSLLGQESYGYTF. CDR3 in DNA: TGTGCCAGCAGCTCGCTCTTAGGACAGGAGAGCTATGGCTACACCTTC.

The chain employs TRBV28 and TRBJ1-6, with 7 bases aligning to TRBD1. CDR3 size: 14 residues. V shed 3 bases, J shed 7 bases, and the junction held 3 bases outside the gene matches. The germline V gene has CDR1 MDHEN and CDR2 SYDVKM. This chain's CDR3 is CASSLGQKNSPLHF. The CDR3 DNA reads as TGTGCCAGCAGTTTGGGACAGAAAAATTCACCCCTCCACTTT.

This clone has just one count. V is TRBV28 and J is TRBJ1-3; TRBD1 matches 7 bases. CDR3 size: 16 residues. Germline CDR1 is MDHEN and CDR2 is SYDVKM. J was trimmed by 0 bases and V by 6 bases; bases with no gene match: 8. The CDR3 reads CASRGQPSSSGNTIYF. CDR3 DNA sequence: TGTGCCAGCAGGGGACAGCCCTCGAGCTCTGGAAACACCATATATTTT. Full variable domain (missing parts from reference TRBV28 and TRBJ1-3): DVKVTQSSRYLVKRTGEKVFLECVQDMDHENMFWYRQDPGLGLRLIYFSYDVKMKEKGDIPEGYSVSREKKERFSLILESASTNQTSMYLCASRGQPSSSGNTIYFGEGSWLTVV.

In its sample, this clone was seen a few times. This rearrangement joins TRBV19 to TRBJ1-5; perhaps TRBD1 as D (5 bases). The V gene lost 3 bases and the J gene lost 7 bases, with 19 bases spanning the gap. The CDR3 is 16 residues long. Looked up from germline, CDR1 is LNHDA and CDR2 is SQIVND (reference sequence). DNA of the CDR3: TGTGCCAGTAGTATTGCTCAGGGTCTTGGAAGACAGCCCCAGCATTTT. It encodes CASSIAQGLGRQPQHF.

The rearrangement joins TRBV24-1 to TRBJ1-2; 7 nucleotides line up with TRBD1. The germline gives CDR1 KGHDR, CDR2 SFDVKD. V dropped 5 bases and J dropped 7; count of bases not matched to a gene: 6. The CDR3 extends over 13 amino acids. CDR3 in amino acids: CATSGQGERGYTF. Written as DNA, the CDR3 is TGTGCCACCAGTGGCCAGGGGGAGCGTGGCTACACCTTC.

The CDR3 DNA follows: TGCGCCAGCAGCTTCTTAGCGGGAGCGGGCAATGAGCAGTTCTTC. Its translation: CASSFLAGAGNEQFF. The chain recombines TRBV5-1 with TRBJ2-1; 9 bases match TRBD2. CDR1 is SGHRS, CDR2 YFSETQ, per germline. Trimming removed 2 bases from V and 6 bases from J; junction bases left unmatched: 6. This CDR3 is built from 15 residues.

The chain couples TRBV28 to TRBJ1-5; 9 bases fit TRBD1. Trimming at V came to 6 bases and at J to 7 bases, leaving 10 bases not matched to a gene. The CDR3 consists of 15 residues. CDR1 is MDHEN, CDR2 SYDVKM, per germline. CDR3 sequence reads: CASSRTGAGEQPQHF. CDR3 sequence (DNA): TGTGCCAGCAGCCGGACAGGGGCCGGAGAACAGCCCCAGCATTTT.

The rearrangement joins TRBV27 to TRBJ2-7; 9 bases are a match to TRBD1. CDR1 MNHEY and CDR2 SMNVEV come from the germline V gene (reference sequence). CDR3 length equals 15 residues. The junction had 9 bases not matched to a gene; V was cut back by 4 bases and J by 5 bases. CDR3 nucleotides: TGTGCCAGCAGTTCCGTCACAGGGGGCTTTCACGAGCAGTACTTC. Translation gives CASSSVTGGFHEQYF.

The chain links TRBV28 to TRBJ1-5, with 9 bases fitting TRBD1. CDR1 MDHEN and CDR2 SYDVKM come from the germline V gene. The CDR3 contains 16 residues. After removal of 6 bases from V and 4 bases from J, the junction contained 10 bases not matched to a gene. CDR3 sequence (DNA): TGTGCCAGCAGCCTGGACAGGGGAAGGGGGAATCAGCCCCAGCATTTT. Translating gives CASSLDRGRGNQPQHF. Based on the CDR3 plus reference TRBV28 and TRBJ1-5, the full variable domain is DVKVTQSSRYLVKRTGEKVFLECVQDMDHENMFWYRQDPGLGLRLIYFSYDVKMKEKGDIPEGYSVSREKKERFSLILESASTNQTSMYLCASSLDRGRGNQPQHFGDGTRLSIL.

The chain combines TRBV4-3 with TRBJ2-1, with TRBD2 matching 9 bases. The trim removed 4 bases at V and 4 bases at J, leaving 5 bases unmatched. The CDR3 extends over 15 amino acids. CDR1 and CDR2 from the germline V gene are LGHNA and YSLEER. The CDR3 reads CASSPGLAGYNEQFF. The CDR3 DNA reads as TGCGCCAGCAGCCCCGGGCTAGCGGGGTACAATGAGCAGTTCTTC.

The V and J genes are TRBV11-1 and TRBJ1-1, with TRBD1 identical over 7 bases. This CDR3 spans 16 amino acids. V was pared by 5 bases and J by 1 base, with 10 bases of the junction left unmatched. Germline V lookup: CDR1 SGHAT, CDR2 FQDESV (reference sequence). CDR3 loop: CASSRGVDRPNTEAFF. The CDR3 coding sequence is TGTGCCAGCAGCCGAGGCGTGGACAGGCCGAACACTGAAGCTTTCTTT.